The 10 T cell receptor beta chains reported below all come from one sample, sequenced in a study of Graves' ophthalmopathy and Graves' hyperthyroidism. The authors amplified TCR beta CDR3 regions from RNA transcripts. First-round RT-PCR with HTBI primers preceded a second-round multiplex PCR. TCRdb re-called the multiplex PCR reads with MiXCR, one entry per CDR3 protein. The table has roughly 1.1 million distinct CDR3 sequences, approximately 35% seen once; the top ten hold 11%. The sequenced sample consisted of peripheral blood or thyroid tissue (not recorded which). The source of these receptors is an adult man with Graves' hyperthyroidism.

In its sample, this clonotype was seen a few times. The chain combines TRBV6-5 with TRBJ1-2, with 7 bases fitting TRBD1. The germline V gene has CDR1 MNHEY and CDR2 SVGAGI. The junction had 7 bases not matched to a gene; V was cut back by 6 bases and J by 6 bases. There are 13 residues in the CDR3. The CDR3 here is CASSLRDRHGYTF. CDR3 nucleotide sequence: TGTGCCAGCAGCCTCCGGGACAGACATGGCTACACCTTC.

The gene calls are TRBV13 and TRBJ2-5; D gene unclear. CDR3 length: 14 residues. Deletions cut 5 bases from V and 0 bases from J, with 10 bases between. The germline V gene has CDR1 PRHDT and CDR2 FYEKMQ (reference sequence). In DNA form, the CDR3 reads TGTGCCAGCAGCATTAGGATGTACCAAGAGACCCAGTACTTC. This sequence encodes CASSIRMYQETQYF.

This clonotype was detected ten times or more. The genes are TRBV7-2 and TRBJ1-2, with D hard to call. Looked up from germline, CDR1 is SGHTA and CDR2 is FQGNSA. The CDR3 is 14 amino acids. The ends were cut back, 1 base at V and 7 bases at J, with 13 bases in the middle. The CDR3 loop is CASSLVGRSSGYTF. The CDR3, as DNA: TGTGCCAGCAGCTTAGTAGGAAGATCGAGTGGCTACACCTTC.

The chain carries TRBV6-5 and TRBJ1-2, with no clear D. This CDR3 spans 13 amino acids. Germline V gene sequence: CDR1 MNHEY, CDR2 SVGAGI. Trimming pared 0 bases from V and 14 bases from J, leaving 16 bases between. The CDR3 spells CASSYSWLTGETF. In DNA form, the CDR3 reads TGTGCCAGCAGTTACTCTTGGCTGACGGGAGAGACCTTC.

On this clonotype: A junction end diverges from the germline sequence, so it may reflect a read error. This chain links TRBV2 with TRBJ2-3; 9 nucleotides agree with TRBD1. The CDR3 covers 18 residues. The germline CDR1 and CDR2 sequences are SNHLY and FYNNEI. The CDR3 region is CASSGPGQGPADTDTQCF. CDR3 in DNA: TGTGCCAGCAGTGGGCCGGGACAGGGCCCAGCGGATACAGATACGCAGTGTTTT.

In regard to this clonotype: A much more abundant neighbour one base away suggests this may be a read error. The chain employs TRBV19 and TRBJ1-3; D not resolved. This CDR3 spans 15 amino acids. Germline V gene data show CDR1 as LNHDA and CDR2 as SQIVND (reference sequence). The CDR3 DNA sequence: TGTGCCAGTAGTAGATCAGCTAACTCTGGAAACACCACATATTTT. Its protein is CASSRSANSGNTTYF. Full variable domain (missing parts from reference TRBV19 and TRBJ1-3): DGGITQSPKYLFRKEGQNVTLSCEQNLNHDAMYWYRQDPGQGLRLIYYSQIVNDFQKGDIAEGYSVSREKKESFPLTVTSAQKNPTAFYLCASSRSANSGNTTYFGEGSWLTVV.

The chain couples TRBV7-2 to TRBJ2-5, with 11 positions matching TRBD2. V lost 5 bases and J lost 5; bases outside the gene matches: 7. There are 15 residues in the CDR3. CDR1 and CDR2 (germline): SGHTA, FQGNSA. The CDR3 region has the DNA TGTGCCAGCAGCGCGAAACTAGCGGGAGTGGAGACCCAGTACTTC. Translation: CASSAKLAGVETQYF.

J is TRBJ1-1 and V is TRBV6-5; 7 bases map to TRBD1. Germline CDR1 is MNHEY and CDR2 is SVGAGI. J was trimmed by 0 bases and V by 6 bases; bases with no gene match: 7. The CDR3 spans 15 residues. The CDR3 region has the DNA TGTGCCAGCAGCTGGGACAGCCTAATGAACACTGAAGCTTTCTTT. It yields the protein CASSWDSLMNTEAFF.

This clonotype was seen only a few times. The V and J genes are TRBV7-2 and TRBJ1-2; 8 bases align to TRBD1. With 6 bases clipped from V and 7 bases from J, the junction kept 10 bases outside the gene matches. Germline values: CDR1 SGHTA, CDR2 FQGNSA. This CDR3 is built from 14 residues. The CDR3 spells CASRVAGGGSGYTF. In nucleotides, the CDR3 is TGTGCCAGCAGGGTCGCAGGGGGCGGTTCTGGCTACACCTTC.

This clonotype was detected many times. The chain carries TRBV15 and TRBJ2-6; no clear D gene. The CDR3 has 17 amino acids. Germline CDR1 LNHNV, CDR2 YYDKDF (reference sequence). Trimming left V 1 base short and J 2 bases short, with 12 bases between. In nucleotides, the CDR3 is TGTGCCACCAGCAGAGGAGGCTCCTCCCCTGGGGCCAACGTCCTGACTTTC. This sequence encodes CATSRGGSSPGANVLTF.